The source of this T cell receptor beta chain is a study of blood T cell repertoires in COVID-19. This clone has a single count. In the authors' methods: Researchers report that nucleated cell counts were estimated from reference gene primer amplification. Profiled with immunoSEQ multiplex PCR; TCRdb holds only in-frame clones, not every one. The V and J calls and clone size are taken from that table; D and trimming were inferred from the DNA. The data contain under 300,000 clones, around 85% of them seen just once; the ten biggest clones take up around 2%. This CDR3 is built from 13 residues. The germline V and J ends were trimmed by 8 bases and 1 base, with 9 bases remaining between them. The germline V gene has CDR1 MNHEY and CDR2 SVGAGI. Participants' reported clinical history set cohort assignment.

The V and J genes are TRBV6-5 and TRBJ1-3; D might be TRBD1 (5 bases). The origin of this receptor is a woman aged 50 to 65 who had recovered from COVID-19. Sequences were obtained from PBMCs or T cells enriched from blood (not recorded which). The CDR3 reads CASARASGNTIYF. CDR3 sequence (DNA): TGTGCCAGCGCCAGGGCTTCTGGAAACACCATATATTTT.